The present TCR beta chain was sequenced within a study of shared clonotypes between healthy human individuals. Broader study findings: Inspection by rarefaction showed sorted-subset sequencing to be incomplete despite large depth. Estimated clonotype richness was generally higher in naive than memory subsets.

Concerning this clone: Its antigen is not known.

V was pared by 3 bases and J by 2 bases, with 9 bases between. This CDR3 region has 13 residues. CDR1 is SQVTM, CDR2 ANQGSEA, per germline. The DNA input per sorted-subset replicate PCR was 150 to 200 ng, corresponding to some 27,000 T cell genomes. As originally analysed: With immunoSEQ giving junction-only sequences and no quality scores, filtering differed. Produced via immunoSEQ multiplex PCR; TCRdb's table is partial and in-frame only. Clone size and the V and J calls come from that table; the DNA yielded D and trimming. The data show approximately 740,000 clones, about 91% seen once. CD45RO-negative, CCR7-positively selected cells formed the naive CD8 fraction, excluding terminally differentiated effector memory CD45RA+ cells.

The source is a man aged 25-45 years in good health. The chain recombines TRBV29-1 with TRBJ2-3; the D call may be TRBD1 or TRBD2 (5 bases each). Material: naive CD8+ T cells sorted from blood. The CDR3 nucleotides read TGCAGCGTTGACGGGACCACCACAGATACGCAGTATTTT. Translated: CSVDGTTTDTQYF.